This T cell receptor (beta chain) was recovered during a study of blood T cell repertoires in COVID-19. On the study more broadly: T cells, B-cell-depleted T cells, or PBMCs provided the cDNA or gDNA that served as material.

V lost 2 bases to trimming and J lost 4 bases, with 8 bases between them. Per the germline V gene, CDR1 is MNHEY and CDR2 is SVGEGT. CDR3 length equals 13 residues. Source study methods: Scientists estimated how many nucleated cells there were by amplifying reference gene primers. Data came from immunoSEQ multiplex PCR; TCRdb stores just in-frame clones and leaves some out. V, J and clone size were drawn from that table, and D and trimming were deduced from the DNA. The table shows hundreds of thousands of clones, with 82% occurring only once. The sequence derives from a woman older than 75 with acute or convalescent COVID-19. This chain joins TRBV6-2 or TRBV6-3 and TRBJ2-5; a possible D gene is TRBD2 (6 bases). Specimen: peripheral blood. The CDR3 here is CASSYLGGETQYF. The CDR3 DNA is TGTGCCAGCAGTTACCTGGGAGGAGAGACCCAGTACTTC.